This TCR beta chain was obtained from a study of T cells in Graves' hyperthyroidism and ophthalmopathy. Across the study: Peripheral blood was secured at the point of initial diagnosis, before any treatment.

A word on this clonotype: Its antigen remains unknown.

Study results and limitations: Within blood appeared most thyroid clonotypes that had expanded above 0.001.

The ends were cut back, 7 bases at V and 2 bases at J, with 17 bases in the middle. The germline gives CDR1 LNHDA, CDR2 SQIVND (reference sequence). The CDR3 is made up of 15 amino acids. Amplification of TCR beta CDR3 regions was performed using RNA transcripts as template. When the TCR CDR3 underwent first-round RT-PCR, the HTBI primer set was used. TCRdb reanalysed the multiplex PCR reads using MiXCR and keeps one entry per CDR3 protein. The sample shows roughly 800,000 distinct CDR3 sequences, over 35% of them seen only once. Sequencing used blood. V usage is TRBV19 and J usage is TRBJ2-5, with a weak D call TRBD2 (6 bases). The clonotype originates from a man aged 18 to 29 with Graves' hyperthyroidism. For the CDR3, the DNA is TGTGCCAGTACCGGGACTGGAGGGGTACAAGAGACCCAGTACTTC. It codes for CASTGTGGVQETQYF.